The next 6 T cell receptor beta chains were all read from a single sample in a study of T cells in narcolepsy. Repertoires were generated with immunoSEQ multiplex PCR, while TCRdb's copy carries only in-frame clones and drops some. The sample has roughly 40,000 clones, around 82% seen once; the top ten hold roughly 1.7%. Material: CD45RA- memory CD4+ T cells from PBMCs. The source of these receptors is a human donor with narcolepsy.

The chain uses TRBV6-4 and TRBJ1-6; D gene unclear. CDR1 MRHNA and CDR2 SNTAGT come from the germline V gene. The CDR3 loop spans 13 amino acids. V was shortened by 8 bases and J by 8 bases, with 13 bases between the two germline ends. CDR3 in DNA: TGTGCCAGCGGAGAAGCGTGGGATTCACCCCTCCACTTT. Its protein is CASGEAWDSPLHF.

This clone appeared a single time. The genes are TRBV11-3 and TRBJ1-5; D gene uncertain. The CDR3 is 16 residues long. Between the trimmed V and J ends, which lost 5 bases and 3 bases, there was a span of 17 bases. Germline lookup yields CDR1 SGHNT and CDR2 YENEEA. The CDR3 coding sequence is TGTGCCAGCAGCCCGGAGGGAGGGAGAACCAATCAGCCCCAGCATTTT. Translating it yields CASSPEGGRTNQPQHF.

The V gene is TRBV6-5, the J gene TRBJ2-7; a possible D gene is TRBD2 (7 bases). Germline V gene lookup returns CDR1 MNHEY and CDR2 SVGAGI. This CDR3 spans 14 amino acids. V was clipped by 0 bases and J by 3 bases, with 9 bases between them. DNA of the CDR3: TGTGCCAGCAGTTACTCCGGGGGGCACTACGAGCAGTACTTC. This encodes CASSYSGGHYEQYF.

J is TRBJ2-5 and V is TRBV14, with D maybe TRBD1 (5 bases). The length of the CDR3 is 14 residues. Trimming took off 4 bases at V and 5 bases at J, with 14 bases between the two ends. CDR1 and CDR2 (germline): SGHDN, FVKESK. CDR3 loop: CASSPHQPGETQYF. The DNA of the CDR3 is TGTGCCAGCAGCCCTCACCAGCCAGGGGAGACCCAGTACTTC. Combining the CDR3 with reference TRBV14 and TRBJ2-5 gives the whole variable domain EAGVTQFPSHSVIEKGQTVTLRCDPISGHDNLYWYRRVMGKEIKFLLHFVKESKQDESGMPNNRFLAERTGGTYSTLKVQPAELEDSGVYFCASSPHQPGETQYFGPGTRLLVL.

The chain has TRBV7-8 and TRBJ1-1; TRBD1 might be the D (6 bases). Germline V gene sequence: CDR1 SGHVS, CDR2 FQNEAQ. Trimming stripped 2 bases from V and 4 bases from J, with 8 bases between. The CDR3 is 13 residues long. CDR3 region: CASSLTGSTEAFF. The CDR3 DNA reads TGTGCCAGCAGCTTAACAGGGAGCACTGAAGCTTTCTTT.

This clone was seen a few times. The chain combines TRBV18 with TRBJ2-7; 14 bases are shared with TRBD2. The ends lost 6 bases at V and 12 bases at J; junction bases unmatched: 13. Germline V gene sequence: CDR1 KGHSH, CDR2 LQKENI. CDR3 length: 15 amino acids. CDR3 DNA: TGTGCCAGCTCGCGAGAGGGACTAGCGGGGGTATATTGGTACTTC. It translates to CASSREGLAGVYWYF.